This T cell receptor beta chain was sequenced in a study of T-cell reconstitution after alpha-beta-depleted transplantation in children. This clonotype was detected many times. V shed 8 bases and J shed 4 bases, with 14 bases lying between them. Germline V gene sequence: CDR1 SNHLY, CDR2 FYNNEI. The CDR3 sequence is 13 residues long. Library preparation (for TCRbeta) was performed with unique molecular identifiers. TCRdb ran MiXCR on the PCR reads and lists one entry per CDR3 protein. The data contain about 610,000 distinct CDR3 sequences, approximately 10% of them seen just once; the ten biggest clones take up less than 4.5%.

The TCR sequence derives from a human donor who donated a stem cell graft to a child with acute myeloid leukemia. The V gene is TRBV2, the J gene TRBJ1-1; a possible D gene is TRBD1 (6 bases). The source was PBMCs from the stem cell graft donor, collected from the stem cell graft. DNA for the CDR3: TGTGCCAGCCACAGGGCCCGTTCCACTGAAGCTTTCTTT. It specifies CASHRARSTEAFF.